This T cell receptor beta chain was captured in a study of T cells in Graves' hyperthyroidism and ophthalmopathy. TCR beta CDR3 regions were amplified from RNA. The HTBI primer set served for first-round RT-PCR of the TCR CDR3. TCRdb itself ran the multiplex PCR reads through MiXCR, one entry per CDR3 protein. The sample carries about 540,000 distinct CDR3 sequences, 35% to 55% recorded once. This CDR3 contains 13 residues. The V gene end was trimmed by 8 bases and the J gene end by 2 bases; junction bases not matched to a gene: 8. Germline V gene lookup returns CDR1 SQVTM and CDR2 ANQGSEA. This sequence was found in a young woman with Graves' hyperthyroidism. The material sequenced was peripheral blood or thyroid tissue (not recorded which). The genes are TRBV29-1 and TRBJ1-2, with 7 bases matching TRBD1. The CDR3 DNA is TGCAGCATAGGGTACAGGGGAAACTATGGCTACACCTTC. This gives the protein CSIGYRGNYGYTF.